This TCR beta chain was recorded in a study of T-cell reconstitution after alpha-beta-depleted transplantation in children. This CDR3 region has 15 residues. The ends lost 4 bases at V and 4 bases at J; junction bases unmatched: 9. Unique molecular identifiers were used in preparing the TCRbeta library. In TCRdb, the PCR reads were re-called with MiXCR into one record per CDR3 protein. Of over 70,000 distinct CDR3 sequences in the sample, 12% were seen once. The sequenced sample was PBMCs from the stem cell graft donor, obtained from the stem cell graft. This clonotype was obtained from a human donor who donated a stem cell graft to a child with inherited bone marrow failure. The V and J genes are TRBV23-1 and TRBJ2-7; 8 bases fit TRBD1. TRBV23-1 has ORF status, its function being uncertain. CDR3 sequence reads: CASSLKAGGLYEQYF. CDR3 nucleotide sequence: TGCGCCAGCAGTCTAAAGGCAGGGGGCTTGTACGAGCAGTACTTC.